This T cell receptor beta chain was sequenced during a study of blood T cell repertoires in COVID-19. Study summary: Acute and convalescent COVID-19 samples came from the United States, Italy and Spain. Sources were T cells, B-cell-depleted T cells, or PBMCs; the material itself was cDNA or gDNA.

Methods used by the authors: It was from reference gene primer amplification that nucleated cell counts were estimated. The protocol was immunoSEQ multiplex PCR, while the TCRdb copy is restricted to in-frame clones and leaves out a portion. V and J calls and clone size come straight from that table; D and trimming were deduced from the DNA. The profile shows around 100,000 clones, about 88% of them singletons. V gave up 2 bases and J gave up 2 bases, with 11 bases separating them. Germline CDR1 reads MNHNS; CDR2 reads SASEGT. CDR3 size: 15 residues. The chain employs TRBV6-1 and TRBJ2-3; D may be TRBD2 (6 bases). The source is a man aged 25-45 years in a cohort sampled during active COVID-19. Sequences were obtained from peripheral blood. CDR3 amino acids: CASSERRGLTDTQYF. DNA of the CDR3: TGTGCCAGCAGTGAACGGAGGGGACTCACAGATACGCAGTATTTT.